In this sample, the clone carrying this TCR beta chain turned up once. This entry comes from a study of blood T cell repertoires in COVID-19. The method was immunoSEQ multiplex PCR; TCRdb's version includes in-frame clones alone and lacks a portion of them. The sample yields more than 200,000 clones, over 75% seen once. The CDR3 loop spans 17 amino acids. Germline-derived CDR1 and CDR2 are KGHDR and SFDVKD. With 1 base clipped from V and 0 bases from J, the junction kept 6 bases outside the gene matches. This TCR was recovered from an elderly man with acute or convalescent COVID-19. V usage is TRBV24-1 and J usage is TRBJ2-3; 7 bases match TRBD1. The sample was peripheral blood. For the CDR3, the DNA is TGTGCCACCAGTGATTTACTAGGGGGCCTTAGCACAGATACGCAGTATTTT. It is translated as CATSDLLGGLSTDTQYF.